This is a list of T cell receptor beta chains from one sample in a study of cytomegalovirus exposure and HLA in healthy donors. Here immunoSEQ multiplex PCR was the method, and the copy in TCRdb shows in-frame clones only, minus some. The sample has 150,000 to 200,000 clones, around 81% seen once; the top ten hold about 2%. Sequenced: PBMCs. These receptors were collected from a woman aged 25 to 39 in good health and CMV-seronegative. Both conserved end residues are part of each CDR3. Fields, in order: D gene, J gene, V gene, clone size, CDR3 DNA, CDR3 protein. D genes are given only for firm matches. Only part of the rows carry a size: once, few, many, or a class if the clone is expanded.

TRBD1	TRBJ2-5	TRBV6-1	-	TGTGCCAGCAGTGCTCGGGACAGGGGTGAGACCCAGTACTTC	CASSARDRGETQYF
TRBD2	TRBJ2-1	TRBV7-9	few	TGTGCCAGCAGGAGAACTAGCGGGAGTGCCTACAATGAGCAGTTCTTC	CASRRTSGSAYNEQFF
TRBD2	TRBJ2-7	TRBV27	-	TGTGCCAGCAGCCGCCGGGAGGGTATTTTCTACGAGCAGTACTTC	CASSRREGIFYEQYF
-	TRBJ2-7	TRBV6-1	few	TGTGCCAGCAGTGAACTATCGGCAGGGGCGTACGAGCAGTACTTC	CASSELSAGAYEQYF
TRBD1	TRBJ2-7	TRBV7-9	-	TGTGCCAGCAGCCCCCTTGGACAGGGGGGTTACGAGCAGTACTTC	CASSPLGQGGYEQYF
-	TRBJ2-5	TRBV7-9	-	TGTGCCAGCAACCTGGTGCGCCAAGAGACCCAGTACTTC	CASNLVRQETQYF
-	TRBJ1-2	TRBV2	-	TGTGCCAGCAGTGTACTCAGGGCGCCGGGCTATGGCTACACCTTC	CASSVLRAPGYGYTF
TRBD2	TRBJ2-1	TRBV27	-	TGTGCCAGCAGGCTAGCGGGAGGGCCCTATGAGCAGTTCTTC	CASRLAGGPYEQFF
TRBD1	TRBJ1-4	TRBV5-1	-	TGCGCCAGCAGGTTGGAGACCGGACAGGGGGAAGAAAAACTGTTTTTT	CASRLETGQGEEKLFF
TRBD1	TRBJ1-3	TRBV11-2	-	TGTGCCAGCAGCCGACAGGGTGACACCATATATTTT	CASSRQGDTIYF
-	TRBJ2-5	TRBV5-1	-	TGCGCCAGCAGCCGAGCTGGGAACAGGGCAGAGACCCAGTACTTC	CASSRAGNRAETQYF
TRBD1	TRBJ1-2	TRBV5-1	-	TGCGCCAGCAGCCGGGGACAGGCCACGTCCTATGGCTACACCTTC	CASSRGQATSYGYTF
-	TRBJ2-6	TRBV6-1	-	TGTGCCAGCAGTGGGGGAGACATCTCTGGGGCCAACGTCCTGACTTTC	CASSGGDISGANVLTF
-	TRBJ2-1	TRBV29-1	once	TGCTCTTGTCCGAGGGGGGAAGGGGGCGATGAGCAGTTCTTC	CSCPRGEGGDEQFF
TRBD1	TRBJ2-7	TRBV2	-	TGTGCCAGCAGGGTAACAGGGGCGGACGAGCAGTACTTC	CASRVTGADEQYF
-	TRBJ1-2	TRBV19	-	TGTGCCAGTAGTGAGGGGGTCGGATATGGCTACACCTTC	CASSEGVGYGYTF
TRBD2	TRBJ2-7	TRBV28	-	TGTGCCAGCAGTTTAATAGGCGGGAGGGACTACGAGCAGTACTTC	CASSLIGGRDYEQYF
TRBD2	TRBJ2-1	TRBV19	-	TGTGCCAGTAGTACCCAAACCACTAGCGGGGTAAGAAATGAGCAGTTCTTC	CASSTQTTSGVRNEQFF
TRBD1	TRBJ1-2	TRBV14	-	TGTGCCAGCAGCCAGAACAGGGGGCCTAACTATGGCTACACCTTC	CASSQNRGPNYGYTF
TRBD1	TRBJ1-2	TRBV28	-	TGTGCCAGCAGTTTGGGGGGACAGGCCGTCCCCTATGGCTACACCTTC	CASSLGGQAVPYGYTF
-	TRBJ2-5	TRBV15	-	TGTGCCACCAGCAGAGATCTAGGTCAAGAGACCCAGTACTTC	CATSRDLGQETQYF
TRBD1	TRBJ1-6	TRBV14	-	TGTGCCAGCAGCCAAGACCCTTCAGACAGGGTTGAGCCACCCCTCCACTTT	CASSQDPSDRVEPPLHF
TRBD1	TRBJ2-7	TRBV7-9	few	TGTGCCAGCAGCGAGGGGACAGGGGTCCACGAGCAGTACTTC	CASSEGTGVHEQYF
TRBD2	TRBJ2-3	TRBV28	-	TGTGCCAGCAGCCTAGCGGGAGCAGATACGCAGTATTTT	CASSLAGADTQYF
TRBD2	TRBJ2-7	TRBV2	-	TGTGCCAGCACCAGCGGGGGGGGGCATCGGGAGCAGTACTTC	CASTSGGGHREQYF
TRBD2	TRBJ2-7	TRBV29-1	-	TGCAGCGTAGTCTCTAGCGGGAGGATCTACGAGCAGTACTTC	CSVVSSGRIYEQYF
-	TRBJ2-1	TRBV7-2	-	TGTGCCAGCAGCTTAGACACCTTGGGGGGTCCCTTGACTTATGAGCAGTTCTTC	CASSLDTLGGPLTYEQFF
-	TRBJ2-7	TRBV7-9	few	TGTGCCAGCAGTAGATGGACAGAACGAAACGAGCAGTACTTC	CASSRWTERNEQYF
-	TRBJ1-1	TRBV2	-	TGTGCCAGCAGTGGTGAGGCGGACACTGAAGCTTTCTTT	CASSGEADTEAFF
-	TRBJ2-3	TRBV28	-	-	CASSSSAMTSGGTDTQYF
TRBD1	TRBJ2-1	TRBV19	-	TGTGCCAGTAGCCTGAGGGGGACAGGGGGTTACAATGAGCAGTTCTTC	CASSLRGTGGYNEQFF
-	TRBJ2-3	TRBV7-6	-	TGTGCCAGCAGCTTAACGGGGGGCCGTACAGATACGCAGTATTTT	CASSLTGGRTDTQYF
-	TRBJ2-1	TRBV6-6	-	TGTGCCAGCAGCGACATAGGGGGCGGGGCCGACAATGAGCAGTTCTTC	CASSDIGGGADNEQFF
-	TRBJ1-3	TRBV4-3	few	TGCGCCAGCAGCCCAAAGCGGGGGGGAAACACCATATATTTT	CASSPKRGGNTIYF
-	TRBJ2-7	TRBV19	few	TGTGCCAGTAGTAGCTCTAGGGGAGGCAACGAGCAGTACTTC	CASSSSRGGNEQYF
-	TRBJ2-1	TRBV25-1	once	TGTGCCAGCACCATAAATAGGGGTCCTGGGGATGAGCAGTTCTTC	CASTINRGPGDEQFF
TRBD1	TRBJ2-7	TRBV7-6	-	TGTGCCAGCAGCAGAGGACAGGCTCGCCTCTCCTACGAGCAGTACTTC	CASSRGQARLSYEQYF
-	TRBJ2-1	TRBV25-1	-	TGTGCCAGCAGTGAATCGGGGGGAAGGGGGAATGAGCAGTTCTTC	CASSESGGRGNEQFF
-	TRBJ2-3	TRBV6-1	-	TGTGCCAGCAGTGAACCAGGCACTAGCACAGATACGCAGTATTTT	CASSEPGTSTDTQYF
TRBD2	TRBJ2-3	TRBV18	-	TGTGCCAGCTCAACGGGGGGTACATCCTCAGATACGCAGTATTTT	CASSTGGTSSDTQYF
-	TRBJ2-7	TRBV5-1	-	TGCGCCAGCAGCTTGGGAGGGAGCACTGCCACTCCCTACGAGCAGTACTTC	CASSLGGSTATPYEQYF
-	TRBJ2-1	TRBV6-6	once	TGTGCCAGCAGTCAGAACAGGGTTGGCTCCTACAATGAGCAGTTCTTC	CASSQNRVGSYNEQFF
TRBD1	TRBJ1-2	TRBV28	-	TGTGCCAGCAGTTTGGACAGGAACTATGGCTACACCTTC	CASSLDRNYGYTF
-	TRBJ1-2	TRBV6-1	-	TGTGCCAGCAGTACGACAACTAACTATGGCTACACCTTC	CASSTTTNYGYTF
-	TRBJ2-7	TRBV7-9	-	TGTGCCAGCAGCCTACCCGGGAGCAGCTCCTACGAGCAGTACTTC	CASSLPGSSSYEQYF
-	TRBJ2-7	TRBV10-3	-	TGTGCCATCAGTGTCCAGTCCTCCTACGAGCAGTACTTC	CAISVQSSYEQYF
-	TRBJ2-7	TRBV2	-	TGTGCCATCCAGGGACAAACCTACGAGCAGTACTTC	CAIQGQTYEQYF
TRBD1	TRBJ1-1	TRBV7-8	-	TGTGCCAGCAGCTACCGACAGGGGAACACTGAAGCTTTCTTT	CASSYRQGNTEAFF
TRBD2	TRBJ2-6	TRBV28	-	TGTGCCAGCAGTTTACCGGGACTAGCGGGGGTCTCTGGGGCCAACGTCCTGACTTTC	CASSLPGLAGVSGANVLTF
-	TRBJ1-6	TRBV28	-	TGTGCCAGCAGCCACCCCTCGGACAGCAATTCACCCCTCCACTTT	CASSHPSDSNSPLHF